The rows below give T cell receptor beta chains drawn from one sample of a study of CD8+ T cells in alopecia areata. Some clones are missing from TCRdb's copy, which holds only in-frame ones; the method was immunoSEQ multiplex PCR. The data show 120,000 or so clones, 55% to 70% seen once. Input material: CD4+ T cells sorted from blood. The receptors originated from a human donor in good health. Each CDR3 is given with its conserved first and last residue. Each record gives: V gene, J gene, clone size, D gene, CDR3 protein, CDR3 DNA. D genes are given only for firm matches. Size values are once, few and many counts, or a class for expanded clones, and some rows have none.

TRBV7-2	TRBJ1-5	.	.	CASSFSGTRPANQPQHF	TGTGCCAGCAGCTTTTCAGGGACCAGGCCCGCTAATCAGCCCCAGCATTTT
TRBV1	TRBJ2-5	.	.	CTSSLRQQETQYF	TGCACCAGCAGCCTCAGGCAGCAAGAGACCCAGTACTTC
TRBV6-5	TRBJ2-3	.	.	CAISRGSTDTQYF	TGTGCCATCTCAAGGGGAAGCACAGATACGCAGTATTTT
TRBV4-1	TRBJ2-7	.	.	CASSQGRATGFSGEQYF	TGCGCCAGCAGCCAAGGGAGGGCGACAGGGTTTTCAGGCGAGCAGTACTTC
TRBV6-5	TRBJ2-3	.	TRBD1	CASNRDRNTDTQYF	TGTGCCAGCAACCGGGACAGGAACACAGATACGCAGTATTTT
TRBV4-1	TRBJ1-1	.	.	CASSLPDRRNQAFF	TGCGCCAGCAGCCTCCCCGATCGGAGGAATCAAGCTTTCTTT
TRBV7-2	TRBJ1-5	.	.	CASSRRINSNQPQHF	TGTGCCAGCAGCCGCAGAATCAACAGCAATCAGCCCCAGCATTTT
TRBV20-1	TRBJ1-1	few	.	CSLVGNTEAFF	TGCAGTCTCGTCGGGAACACTGAAGCTTTCTTT
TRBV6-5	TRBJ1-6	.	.	CASSYSRQALSPLHF	TGTGCCAGCAGTTACTCGAGACAGGCTCTCTCACCCCTCCACTTT
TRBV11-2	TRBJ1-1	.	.	CASSVMAGGNTEAFF	TGTGCCAGCAGCGTTATGGCCGGAGGGAACACTGAAGCTTTCTTT
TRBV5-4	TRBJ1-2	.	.	CASSLAQDYGYTF	TGTGCCAGCAGCTTGGCGCAGGACTATGGCTACACCTTC
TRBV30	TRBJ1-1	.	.	CAWSRNTEAFF	TGTGCCTGGAGCCGAAACACTGAAGCTTTCTTT
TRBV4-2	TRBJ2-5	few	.	CASLGSGPGETQYF	TGTGCCAGCCTGGGGAGCGGGCCTGGGGAGACCCAGTACTTC
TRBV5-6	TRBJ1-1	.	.	CASSSSQIKNTEAFF	TGTGCCAGCAGCTCCAGCCAAATCAAGAACACTGAAGCTTTCTTT
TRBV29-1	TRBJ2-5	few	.	CSVGLVGGQETQYF	TGCAGCGTTGGTTTGGTGGGGGGCCAAGAGACCCAGTACTTC
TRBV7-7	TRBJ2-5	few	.	CASSAAGGSRTQYF	TGTGCCAGCAGCGCCGCCGGGGGTTCTCGGACCCAGTACTTC
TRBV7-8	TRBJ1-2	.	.	CASSLGGLFYGYTF	TGTGCCAGCAGCTTAGGCGGATTATTCTATGGCTACACCTTC
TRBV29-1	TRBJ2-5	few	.	CSVEAGGQETQYF	TGCAGCGTTGAAGCCGGGGGTCAAGAGACCCAGTACTTC